This T cell receptor beta chain was retrieved from a study of T cells after yellow fever vaccination. TCRdb re-analysed the 5' RACE reads in MiXCR, keeping a single row per CDR3 protein. The repertoire holds 450,000 to 650,000 distinct CDR3 sequences, with 20% to 25% as singletons. Germline CDR1 reads ENHRY; CDR2 reads SYGVKD. V was clipped by 4 bases and J by 4 bases; unmatched bases: 1. The CDR3 runs 14 residues. This chain connects TRBV10-3 to TRBJ2-3, with 11 bases matching TRBD2. This sequence originates from a man younger than 30 who received the YFV17D yellow fever vaccine. The specimen was PBMCs, collected 21 days after the first yellow fever vaccination. The CDR3 protein is CAISAGLAADTQYF. In nucleotides, the CDR3 is TGTGCCATCAGTGCGGGACTAGCGGCAGATACGCAGTATTTT.